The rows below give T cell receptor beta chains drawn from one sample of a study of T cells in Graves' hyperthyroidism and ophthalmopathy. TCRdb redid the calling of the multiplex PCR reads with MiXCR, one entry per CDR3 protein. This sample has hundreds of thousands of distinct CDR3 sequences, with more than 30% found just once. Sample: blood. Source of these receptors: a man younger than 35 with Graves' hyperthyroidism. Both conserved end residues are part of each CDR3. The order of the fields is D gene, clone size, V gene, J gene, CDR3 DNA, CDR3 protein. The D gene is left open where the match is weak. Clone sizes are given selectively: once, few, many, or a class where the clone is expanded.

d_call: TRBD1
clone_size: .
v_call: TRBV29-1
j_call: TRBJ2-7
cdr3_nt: TGCAGCGTTGAGGGCGGGACAGGCTACGAGCAGTACTTC
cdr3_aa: CSVEGGTGYEQYF

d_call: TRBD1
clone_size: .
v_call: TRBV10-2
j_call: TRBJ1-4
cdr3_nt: TGCGCCACCCGGGACAGGAATAATGAAAAACTGTTTTTT
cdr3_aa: CATRDRNNEKLFF

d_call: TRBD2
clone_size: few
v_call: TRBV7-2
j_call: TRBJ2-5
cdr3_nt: TGTGCCAGCAGCTTCAGACTAGCGGGGGCTCAAGAGACCCAGTACTTC
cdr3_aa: CASSFRLAGAQETQYF

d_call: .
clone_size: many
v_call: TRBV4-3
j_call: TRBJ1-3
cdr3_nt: TGCGCCAGCAGCCCGGAGAATGGAAACACCATATATTTT
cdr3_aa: CASSPENGNTIYF

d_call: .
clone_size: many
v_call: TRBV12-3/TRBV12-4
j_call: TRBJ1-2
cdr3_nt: TGTGCCAGCAGTTTTCAGGGAAGGGATGGCTACACCTTC
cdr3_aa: CASSFQGRDGYTF

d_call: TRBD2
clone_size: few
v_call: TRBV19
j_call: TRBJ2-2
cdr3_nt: TGTGCCAGTAGCCAGCGGGAGTACTATAAAGGGGAGCTGTTTTTT
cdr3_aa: CASSQREYYKGELFF

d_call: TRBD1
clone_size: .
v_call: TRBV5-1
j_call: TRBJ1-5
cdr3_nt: TGTGCCAGCAGCTTTACAGGGGTAGACAATCAGCCCCAGCATTTT
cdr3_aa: CASSFTGVDNQPQHF

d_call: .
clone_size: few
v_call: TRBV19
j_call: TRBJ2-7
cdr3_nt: TGTGCCGGCTTTATCGGGGACGAGCAGTACTTC
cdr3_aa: CAGFIGDEQYF

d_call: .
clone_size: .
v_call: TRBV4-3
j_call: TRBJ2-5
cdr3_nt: TGCGCCAGCAGCCAAGAGCTAGCGAAGGTAAAGACCCAGTACTTC
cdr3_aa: CASSQELAKVKTQYF

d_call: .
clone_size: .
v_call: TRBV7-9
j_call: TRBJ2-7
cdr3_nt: TGTGCCAGCTCACCAATGGTCTACGAGCAGTACTTC
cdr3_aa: CASSPMVYEQYF

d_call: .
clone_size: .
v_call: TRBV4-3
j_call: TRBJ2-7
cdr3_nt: TGCGCCAACAGCCGACGGGCTCTCAGGGACAACGAGCAGTACTTC
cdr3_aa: CANSRRALRDNEQYF

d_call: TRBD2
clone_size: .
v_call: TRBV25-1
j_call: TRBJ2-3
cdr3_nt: TGTGCCAGCAAGGGACTAGCGGGGGGAGATACGCAGTATTTT
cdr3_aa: CASKGLAGGDTQYF

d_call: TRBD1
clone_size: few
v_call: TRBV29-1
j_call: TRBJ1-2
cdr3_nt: TGCAGCGCAAGACAGGGGGCCGGCTACACCTTC
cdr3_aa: CSARQGAGYTF

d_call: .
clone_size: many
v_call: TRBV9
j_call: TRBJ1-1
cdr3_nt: TGTGCCAGCAGCGTAGAGGAGGAGGCGAACACTGAAGCTTTCTTT
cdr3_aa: CASSVEEEANTEAFF

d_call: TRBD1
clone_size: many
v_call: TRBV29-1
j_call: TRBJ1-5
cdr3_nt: TGCAGCGTTGGGGGGGGGACAGAGAATCAGCCCCAGCATTTT
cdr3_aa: CSVGGGTENQPQHF

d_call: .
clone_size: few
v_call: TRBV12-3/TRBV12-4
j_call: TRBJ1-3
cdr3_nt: TGTGCCGGGGGCCGAGGGGGAAACACCATATATTTT
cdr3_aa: CAGGRGGNTIYF

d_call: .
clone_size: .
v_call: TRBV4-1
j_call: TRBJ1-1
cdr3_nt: TGCGCCAGCAGCCAATGGAACCCGGGGGCTGAAGCTTTCTTT
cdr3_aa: CASSQWNPGAEAFF

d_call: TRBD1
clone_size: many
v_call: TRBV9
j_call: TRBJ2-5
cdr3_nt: TGTGCCAGCAGCGTAGGGACAGGGGCCGGGACCCAGTACTTC
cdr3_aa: CASSVGTGAGTQYF

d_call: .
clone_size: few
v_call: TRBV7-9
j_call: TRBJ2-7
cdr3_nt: TGTGCCAGCAGCCCGGGGATGCCCTACGAGCAGTACTTC
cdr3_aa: CASSPGMPYEQYF

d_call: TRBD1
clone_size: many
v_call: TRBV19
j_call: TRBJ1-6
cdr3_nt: TGTGCCAGTAGTATCCTCCGGTTGACAGGGCAGGATTCACCCCTCCACTTT
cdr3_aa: CASSILRLTGQDSPLHF

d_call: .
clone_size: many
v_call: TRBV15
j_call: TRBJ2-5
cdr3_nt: TGTGCCACCAGCGGCAGGACGGACCAAGAGACCCAGTACTTC
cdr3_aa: CATSGRTDQETQYF

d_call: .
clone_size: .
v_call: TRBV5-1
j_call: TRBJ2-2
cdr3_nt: TGCGCCAGCAGCTGGGGTCGCCCAGGGGCCTGGGAGCTGTTTTTT
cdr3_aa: CASSWGRPGAWELFF

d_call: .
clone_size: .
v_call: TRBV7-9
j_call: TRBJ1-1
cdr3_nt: TGTGCCAGCAGCTTCCGGGTCCACACCGGGGCTTTCTTT
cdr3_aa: CASSFRVHTGAFF

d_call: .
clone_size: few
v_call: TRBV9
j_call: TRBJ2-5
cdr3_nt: TGTGCCAGCGGTGGTCCTCCCCAATTAGAGACCCAGTACTTC
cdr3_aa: CASGGPPQLETQYF

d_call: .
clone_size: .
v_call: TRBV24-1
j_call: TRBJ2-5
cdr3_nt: TGTGCCACCAGCCCGGGACAATCGCAAGAGACCCAGTACTTC
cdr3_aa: CATSPGQSQETQYF

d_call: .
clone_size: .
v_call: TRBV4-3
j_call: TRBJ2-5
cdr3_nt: TGCGCCAGCAGCCCTTCTAGCGCCCGCCGGGAGACCCAGTACTTC
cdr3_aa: CASSPSSARRETQYF

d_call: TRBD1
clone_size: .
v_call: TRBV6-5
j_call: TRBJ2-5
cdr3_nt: TGTGCCAGCAGCACCGGACAGGGGGCTTCTGAGACCCAGTACTTC
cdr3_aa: CASSTGQGASETQYF

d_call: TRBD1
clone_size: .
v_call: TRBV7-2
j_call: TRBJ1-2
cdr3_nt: TGTGCCAGCAGTCCTTTCGGGACAGGGGCGGGGTACTATGGCTACACCTTC
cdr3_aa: CASSPFGTGAGYYGYTF

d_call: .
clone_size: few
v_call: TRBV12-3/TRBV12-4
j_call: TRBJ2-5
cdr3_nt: TGTGCCAGCAGTTTGGGCCGGTTGGGGCAAGAGACCCAGTACTTC
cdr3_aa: CASSLGRLGQETQYF

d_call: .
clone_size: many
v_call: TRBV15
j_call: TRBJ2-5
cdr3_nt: TGTGCCACCAGCAGAGATCCCGGGGCGGGAGAGACCCAGTACTTC
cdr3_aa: CATSRDPGAGETQYF

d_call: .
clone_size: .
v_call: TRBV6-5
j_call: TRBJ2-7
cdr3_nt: TGTGCCAGCAGCCGACAGGTAGGGTACGAGCAGTACTTC
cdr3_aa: CASSRQVGYEQYF

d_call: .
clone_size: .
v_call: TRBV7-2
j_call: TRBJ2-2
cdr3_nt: TGTGCCAGCAGCTTGGGTTTACAATACGGGGAGCTGTTTTTT
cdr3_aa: CASSLGLQYGELFF

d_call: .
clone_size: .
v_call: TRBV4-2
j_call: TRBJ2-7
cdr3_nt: TGTGCCAGCAGCGATGGACAGTACTCCTACGAGCAGTACTTC
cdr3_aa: CASSDGQYSYEQYF

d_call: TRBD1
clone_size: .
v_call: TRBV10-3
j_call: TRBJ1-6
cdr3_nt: TGTGCCATCAGGACAGGGGATAATTCACCCCTCCACTTT
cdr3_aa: CAIRTGDNSPLHF

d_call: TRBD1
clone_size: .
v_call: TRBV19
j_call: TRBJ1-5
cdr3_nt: TGTGCCAGTAGCACAGGGGGTATCAATCAGCCCCAGCATTTT
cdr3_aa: CASSTGGINQPQHF

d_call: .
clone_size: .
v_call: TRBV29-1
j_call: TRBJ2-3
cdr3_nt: TGCAGCGTCTGGCTGGATACGCAGTATTTT
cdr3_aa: CSVWLDTQYF

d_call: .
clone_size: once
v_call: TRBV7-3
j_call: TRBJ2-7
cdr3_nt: TGTGCCAGCAGCGACCAGGGGGGCCACGAGCAGTACTTC
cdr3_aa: CASSDQGGHEQYF

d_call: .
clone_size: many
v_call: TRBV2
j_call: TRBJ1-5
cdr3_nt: TGTGCCACCCGGGGTACCCACAGCAATCAGCCCCAGCATTTT
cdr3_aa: CATRGTHSNQPQHF

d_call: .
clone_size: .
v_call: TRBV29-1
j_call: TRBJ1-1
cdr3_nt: TGCAGCCCTGGAGTGAACACTGAAGCTTTCTTT
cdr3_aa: CSPGVNTEAFF

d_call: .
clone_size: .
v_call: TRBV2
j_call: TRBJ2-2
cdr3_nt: TGTGCCAGCACCGGGACCCTTAACACCGGGGAGCTGTTTTTT
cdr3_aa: CASTGTLNTGELFF

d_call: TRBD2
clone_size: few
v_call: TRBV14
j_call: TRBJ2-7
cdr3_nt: TGTGCCAGCGCCGGGGGGATTTGGGAGCAGTACTTC
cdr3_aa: CASAGGIWEQYF

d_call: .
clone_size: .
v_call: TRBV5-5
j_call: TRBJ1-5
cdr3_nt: TGTGCCAGCAGTACCCTAAGCAATCAGCCCCAGCATTTT
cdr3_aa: CASSTLSNQPQHF

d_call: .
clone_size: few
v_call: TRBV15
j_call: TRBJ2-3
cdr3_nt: TGTGCCACCAGCAGAGTAAAGGCGGCTAGCACAGATACGCAGTATTTT
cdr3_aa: CATSRVKAASTDTQYF

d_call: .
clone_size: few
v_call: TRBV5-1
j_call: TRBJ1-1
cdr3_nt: TGCGCCAGCACTATGTTAAGTGTCGGGAACACTGAAGCTTTCTTT
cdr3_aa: CASTMLSVGNTEAFF

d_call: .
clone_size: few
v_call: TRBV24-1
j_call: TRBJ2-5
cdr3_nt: TGTGCCACCAGTGATCCCTCCCGGGGTCTCCAAGAGACCCAGTACTTC
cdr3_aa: CATSDPSRGLQETQYF

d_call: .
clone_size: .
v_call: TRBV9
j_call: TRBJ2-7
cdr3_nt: TGTGCCAGCAGCGTAGTCGCCCCGGGACCCACTCCCTACGAGCAGTACTTC
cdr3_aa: CASSVVAPGPTPYEQYF

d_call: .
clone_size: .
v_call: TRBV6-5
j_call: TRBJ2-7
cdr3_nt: TGTGCCAGCAGGCGTACTGGGGGTTCCCTGGCCTACGAGCAGTACTTC
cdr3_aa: CASRRTGGSLAYEQYF

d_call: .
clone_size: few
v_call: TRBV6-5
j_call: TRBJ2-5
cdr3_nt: TGTGCCAGCAGTTACAGGCTAGCTATGCCAGAGACCCAGTACTTC
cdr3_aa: CASSYRLAMPETQYF

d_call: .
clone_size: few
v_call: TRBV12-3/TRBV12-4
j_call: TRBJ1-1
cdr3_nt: TGTGCCAGCAGCCCTAAGGGCGGTACTGAAGCTTTCTTT
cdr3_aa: CASSPKGGTEAFF

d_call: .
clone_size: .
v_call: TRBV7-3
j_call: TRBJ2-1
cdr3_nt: TGTGCCAGCAGCATCCCCGGGGGTGAGCAGTTCTTC
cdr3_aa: CASSIPGGEQFF

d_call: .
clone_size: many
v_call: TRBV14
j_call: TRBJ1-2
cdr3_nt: TGTGCCAGCAGCCGCGAAGAGAACTATGGCTACACCTTC
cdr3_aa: CASSREENYGYTF

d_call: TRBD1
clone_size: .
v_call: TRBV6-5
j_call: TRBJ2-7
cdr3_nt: TGTGCCAGCAGTGGCTGGGGGACAGGGATCTCCTACGAGCAGTACTTC
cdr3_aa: CASSGWGTGISYEQYF

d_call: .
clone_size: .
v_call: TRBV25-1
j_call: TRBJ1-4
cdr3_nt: TGTGCCAGCAGCCAGGGAGTTGAACTGTTTTTT
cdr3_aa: CASSQGVELFF

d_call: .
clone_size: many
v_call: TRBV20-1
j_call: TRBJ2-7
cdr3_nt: TGCAGTGCTGGGGTCGAGCAGTACTTC
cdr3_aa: CSAGVEQYF

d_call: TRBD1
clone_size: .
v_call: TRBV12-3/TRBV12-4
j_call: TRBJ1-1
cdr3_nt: TGTGCCAGCAGACCCGACGGGACAGGGTATTCTGAAGCTTTCTTT
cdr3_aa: CASRPDGTGYSEAFF